The 2 T cell receptor beta chains presented below share a single source sample, sequenced in a study of CD8+CD57+ T cells in acquired aplastic anemia. Selection for sequencing was limited to patients who had shown CD8+CD57+ cell expansion by flow cytometry. TCR beta VDJ and CDR3 profiles were obtained from a genomic DNA template. TCRdb re-called the reads through MiXCR, storing one row per CDR3 protein. The table lists 130,000 or so distinct CDR3 sequences, over 55% of them singletons, with roughly 28% in the top ten. Source material: sorted CD4+, CD8+, or CD8+CD57+ T cells (not recorded which) from PBMCs. The source is a human donor with aplastic anemia.

The chain uses TRBV9 and TRBJ2-7; 9 bases match TRBD1. There are 19 residues in the CDR3. The J segment lost 2 bases and the V segment lost 4 bases, leaving 19 bases of the junction unmatched. The germline CDR1 and CDR2 sequences are SGDLS and YYNGEE. This chain's CDR3 is CASSPTSGQGLVGTYEQYF. The CDR3 nucleotides are TGTGCCAGCAGCCCCACGAGCGGACAGGGGTTGGTAGGGACCTACGAGCAGTACTTC.

The rearrangement uses TRBV7-9 and TRBJ2-3; the D gene is possibly TRBD1 (5 bases). Germline V gene sequence: CDR1 SEHNR, CDR2 FQNEAQ (reference sequence). The CDR3 is made up of 14 amino acids. V shed 3 bases and J shed 2 bases, with 9 bases lying between them. The CDR3 nucleotides are TGTGCCAGCAGCTTTAGACAGAACACAGATACGCAGTATTTT. Encoded protein: CASSFRQNTDTQYF.